The following is a T cell receptor beta chain sequence with its context. Antigen: not known. Between the trimmed V and J ends, which lost 8 bases and 0 bases, there was a span of 10 bases. CDR3 length equals 13 residues. Germline V CDR1 and CDR2: MNHNY, SVGAGI (reference sequence). The data belong to a study of shared clonotypes between healthy human individuals. In the study overall: Per-donor plates numbered three CD4 naive, three CD4 memory, two CD8 naive and one CD8 memory.

The table came from immunoSEQ multiplex PCR; TCRdb's copy has only in-frame clones and leaves some out. The sample has under 2,000,000 clones; around 96% are singletons. It was CD45RO-negative cells, positively selected for CCR7, that made up naive CD8 cells, with terminally differentiated effector memory CD45RA+ cells excluded. Recent vaccinations or acute infections were absent in the healthy HIV-negative adult donors. The study's findings and limits: Blood alone was sampled, and tissue repertoires likely differ. A handful of donors held about 5% of naive CD4 clonotypes in common.

The sequence was obtained from a man aged 18 to 30 in good health. Sequenced: naive CD8+ T cells sorted from blood. The chain uses TRBV6-6 and TRBJ1-1; D not resolved. For the CDR3, the DNA is TGTGCCAGCCCGTCAGGTCTGAACACTGAAGCTTTCTTT. It yields the protein CASPSGLNTEAFF.